This T cell receptor beta chain comes out of a study of radiotherapy plus CTLA-4 blockade in lung cancer. Study-level background: Objective responses emerged in about 20% of patients, and 30% to 40% attained disease control.

CDR1 is MNHEY and CDR2 is SVGAGI in the germline V gene. This CDR3 has 14 residues. Trimming removed 4 bases from V and 4 bases from J; junction bases left unmatched: 4. CTLA-4 blockade with ipilimumab, together with focal radiation, was given to patients with chemo-refractory metastatic non-small-cell lung cancer. Study-wide points: Expansion of tumor-derived TCR clones was observed in blood after radiotherapy plus ipilimumab. The authors reported that early blood T cell clone dynamics, with interferon-beta, best predicted response.

Notes on this clone: The antigen is not known.

Here immunoSEQ multiplex PCR was the method, and the copy in TCRdb shows in-frame clones only, minus some. The sample lists about 15,000 clones; 72% were seen once. The chain has TRBV6-5 and TRBJ1-2; 9 bases match TRBD1. The sample here was peripheral blood, taken from a patient treated with radiotherapy plus ipilimumab. The origin of this receptor is a human donor with non-small cell lung cancer whose response to radiotherapy plus ipilimumab could not be evaluated. CDR3 nucleotides: TGTGCCAGCAGTTCTACAGGGGGCGTCTATGGCTACACCTTC. Protein: CASSSTGGVYGYTF.